These 21 T cell receptor beta chains were sequenced from one sample in a study of identical twins. TCRdb reanalysed the 5' RACE reads using MiXCR and keeps one entry per CDR3 protein. The sample consists of more than 1.5 million distinct CDR3 sequences, roughly 35% of them appearing once. Sequenced input: cord blood. Receptors were obtained from a newborn girl in good health.

The chain is built from TRBV14 and TRBJ1-3, with TRBD1 as a possible D gene (6 bases). V gave up 1 base and J gave up 0 bases, with 16 bases separating them. The length of the CDR3 is 18 residues. Germline assignment: CDR1 SGHDN and CDR2 FVKESK. CDR3 DNA sequence: TGTGCCAGCAGCCAAGTCCCCGGACAGTTGTTCTCTGGAAACACCATATATTTT. It codes for CASSQVPGQLFSGNTIYF.

This chain links TRBV12-3 or TRBV12-4 with TRBJ2-1, with TRBD2 matching over 16 bases. This CDR3 comprises 17 residues. J gave up 8 bases and V 4 bases, and 8 bases lay outside the gene matches. DNA of the CDR3: TGTGCCAGCAGTTCCGGGACTAGCGGGGGGGCCAGTTATGAGCAGTTCTTC. Translating gives CASSSGTSGGASYEQFF.

V and J are TRBV29-1 and TRBJ1-5, with D perhaps matching TRBD1 (5 bases). This CDR3 is 14 amino acids long. V was shortened by 4 bases and J by 0 bases, with 10 bases between the two germline ends. Germline-derived CDR1 and CDR2 are SQVTM and ANQGSEA. CDR3 protein: CSVVTGDSNQPQHF. The DNA for the CDR3 is TGCAGCGTTGTTACAGGAGATAGCAATCAGCCCCAGCATTTT.

This clonotype occurred a few times. The rearrangement links TRBV20-1 to TRBJ2-1, with D uncertain. The CDR3 sequence is 13 residues long. Trimming took 4 bases from V and 4 from J, leaving 11 bases between them. Germline CDR1 is DFQATT and CDR2 is SNEGSKA (reference sequence). The CDR3 bases are TGCAGTGCTAACACCGGGTCGTACAATGAGCAGTTCTTC. It codes for CSANTGSYNEQFF.

V is TRBV10-3 and J is TRBJ1-6, with unresolved D. Germline-derived CDR1 and CDR2 are ENHRY and SYGVKD. The CDR3 runs 17 residues. Trimming left V 2 bases short and J 7 bases short, with 18 bases between. CDR3 nucleotides: TGTGCCATCAGTGAGGGTGAATGGAGGCCGAAAAATTCACCCCTCCACTTT. Amino acids: CAISEGEWRPKNSPLHF.

This chain uses TRBV20-1 with TRBJ2-2; the match to TRBD2 covers 11 bases. Germline CDR1 DFQATT, CDR2 SNEGSKA (reference sequence). This CDR3 contains 17 residues. The V and J ends lost 0 bases and 4 bases, in that order; junction bases with no gene match: 7. CDR3 DNA sequence: TGCAGTGCTAGAGATGTACGACTAGCGGGGTTCACCGGGGAGCTGTTTTTT. Translating gives CSARDVRLAGFTGELFF.

The table lists this clonotype with a few counts. Its ends do not fully match the called genes, so a read error is possible. The J gene is TRBJ2-3, the V gene TRBV4-1; tentative D call: TRBD2 (5 bases). The CDR3 contains 16 residues. Germline V gene sequence: CDR1 MGHRA, CDR2 YSYEKL. CDR3 nucleotides: TGCGCCAGCACCCAAGGACTGGGGATCAAGACAGATACGCAGTATTTT. Its protein product is CASTQGLGIKTDTQYF.

The chain uses TRBV3-1 and TRBJ2-7, with 9 positions matching TRBD1. Germline V gene data show CDR1 as LGHDT and CDR2 as YNNKEL (reference sequence). This CDR3 has 14 amino acids. With V trimmed by 4 bases and J by 6 bases, 7 bases remained unmatched. The CDR3 DNA reads as TGTGCCAGCAGCCCCTACAGGGGGCAAGGCGAGCAGTACTTC. This encodes CASSPYRGQGEQYF.

This clonotype showed up just a few times. The rearrangement joins TRBV29-1 to TRBJ2-1; TRBD1 or TRBD2 may be the D gene (5 bases each). CDR3 length equals 16 residues. Trimming took off 6 bases at V and 0 bases at J, with 18 bases between the two ends. Germline-derived CDR1 and CDR2 are SQVTM and ANQGSEA. The CDR3 region is CSVKGPTKHSYNEQFF. The CDR3 DNA reads TGCAGCGTAAAGGGACCAACAAAACACTCCTACAATGAGCAGTTCTTC.

The sample holds a few counts of this clonotype. V is TRBV11-2 and J is TRBJ1-1, with D tentatively TRBD1 (5 bases). The CDR3 sequence is 13 residues long. With 5 bases removed from V and 11 bases from J, the gap between germline ends came to 18 bases. Germline V gives CDR1 SGHAT, CDR2 FQNNGV. Here the CDR3 reads CASSPWDEVGAFF. The DNA for the CDR3 is TGTGCCAGCAGCCCCTGGGACGAGGTGGGGGCTTTCTTT.

This clonotype occurred a few times. J is TRBJ2-3 and V is TRBV28, with D perhaps being TRBD1 or TRBD2 (5 bases each). The length of the CDR3 is 14 residues. CDR1 is MDHEN and CDR2 is SYDVKM in the germline V gene. Trimming took off 4 bases at V and 2 bases at J, with 10 bases between the two ends. CDR3: CASSSRDATDTQYF. CDR3 DNA: TGTGCCAGCAGTTCCCGGGACGCCACAGATACGCAGTATTTT.

This clonotype appeared a few times. This chain connects TRBV6-5 to TRBJ2-1; perhaps TRBD1 as D (5 bases). Germline values: CDR1 MNHEY, CDR2 SVGAGI. CDR3 size: 14 residues. V was clipped by 2 bases and J by 6 bases, with 11 bases between them. The CDR3 nucleotides are TGTGCCAGCAGTTACAAGGGGTCCCTCAATGAGCAGTTCTTC. This translates into CASSYKGSLNEQFF.

This chain links TRBV28 with TRBJ1-1; 10 bases are a match to TRBD1. This CDR3 spans 15 amino acids. The V gene end was trimmed by 2 bases and the J gene end by 7 bases; junction bases not matched to a gene: 7. Germline CDR1 reads MDHEN; CDR2 reads SYDVKM. CDR3 nucleotides: TGTGCCAGCAGTTTACCGGGACAGGGGCTAGGTGAAGCTTTCTTT. Encoded protein: CASSLPGQGLGEAFF.

This clonotype was found a few times. The genes are TRBV4-1 and TRBJ1-2; no reliable D call. The CDR3 runs to 13 residues. V was clipped by 1 base and J by 4 bases, with 7 bases between them. The germline gives CDR1 MGHRA, CDR2 YSYEKL. The CDR3 nucleotides are TGCGCCAGCAGCCAAGTTGTCAGCTATGGCTACACCTTC. This gives the protein CASSQVVSYGYTF.

This clonotype was counted a few times. The CDR3 reads CAISGPRGADTQYF. The CDR3 DNA reads as TGTGCCATCAGTGGGCCTAGAGGCGCAGATACGCAGTATTTT. The J gene is TRBJ2-3, the V gene TRBV10-3; D not resolved. The CDR3 has 14 amino acids. Germline lookup yields CDR1 ENHRY and CDR2 SYGVKD. V lost 4 bases and J lost 4, with 12 bases in between.

This clonotype has only a few counts. V gene TRBV6-5 combines with J gene TRBJ2-7; 7 bases fit TRBD1. Germline CDR1 and CDR2: MNHEY and SVGAGI. The V gene end was trimmed by 2 bases and the J gene end by 6 bases; junction bases not matched to a gene: 7. The CDR3 is 14 residues long. CDR3 in DNA: TGTGCCAGCAGTTACCACACAGGGGTTGCCGAGCAGTACTTC. It specifies CASSYHTGVAEQYF.

The chain combines TRBV28 with TRBJ2-7; D assignment may be TRBD1 or TRBD2 (5 bases each). The germline V gene has CDR1 MDHEN and CDR2 SYDVKM. The CDR3 extends over 16 amino acids. Deletions cut 1 base from V and 5 bases from J, with 18 bases between. CDR3 sequence reads: CASSLYGTDSMDEQYF. The DNA of the CDR3 is TGTGCCAGCAGTTTATACGGGACGGATTCGATGGACGAGCAGTACTTC. The full variable domain, in which reference TRBV28 and TRBJ2-7 provide the parts outside the CDR3, is DVKVTQSSRYLVKRTGEKVFLECVQDMDHENMFWYRQDPGLGLRLIYFSYDVKMKEKGDIPEGYSVSREKKERFSLILESASTNQTSMYLCASSLYGTDSMDEQYFGPGTRLTVT.

The V gene is TRBV20-1, the J gene TRBJ2-1; TRBD2 matches at 10 bases. V gave up 3 bases and J gave up 5 bases; unmatched junction bases: 13. The CDR3 totals 17 residues. Germline V gene lookup returns CDR1 DFQATT and CDR2 SNEGSKA (reference sequence). The CDR3 bases are TGCAGTGCTAGCTTAAGTAACATAGCGGGAGGAGACAATGAGCAGTTCTTC. Translating gives CSASLSNIAGGDNEQFF.

The chain is built from TRBV7-2 and TRBJ2-7, with a tentative D call TRBD1 (7 bases). The germline CDR1 and CDR2 sequences are SGHTA and FQGNSA. V was clipped by 5 bases and J by 2 bases, with 16 bases between them. The CDR3 totals 15 residues. CDR3 in amino acids: CASSTKTGTPYEQYF. The CDR3 coding sequence is TGTGCCAGCAGCACCAAGACAGGGACTCCCTACGAGCAGTACTTC.

Only a few counts were recorded for this clonotype. The gene calls are TRBV20-1 and TRBJ2-1; TRBD2 matches 12 bases. Trimming cost V 6 bases and J 6 bases; bases outside gene matches: 6. The length of the CDR3 is 14 residues. In germline, CDR1 is DFQATT, CDR2 SNEGSKA (reference sequence). The CDR3 sequence: CSAYTSGGLNEQFF. The CDR3 DNA reads as TGCAGTGCCTACACTAGCGGGGGGCTCAATGAGCAGTTCTTC.

The chain combines TRBV10-3 with TRBJ2-7; TRBD2 matches at 8 bases. The length of the CDR3 is 14 residues. Trimming removed 2 bases from V and 2 bases from J; junction bases left unmatched: 2. Per germline, CDR1 ENHRY and CDR2 SYGVKD. Here the CDR3 reads CAISEREGPYEQYF. The DNA for the CDR3 is TGTGCCATCAGTGAGCGGGAGGGCCCCTACGAGCAGTACTTC.